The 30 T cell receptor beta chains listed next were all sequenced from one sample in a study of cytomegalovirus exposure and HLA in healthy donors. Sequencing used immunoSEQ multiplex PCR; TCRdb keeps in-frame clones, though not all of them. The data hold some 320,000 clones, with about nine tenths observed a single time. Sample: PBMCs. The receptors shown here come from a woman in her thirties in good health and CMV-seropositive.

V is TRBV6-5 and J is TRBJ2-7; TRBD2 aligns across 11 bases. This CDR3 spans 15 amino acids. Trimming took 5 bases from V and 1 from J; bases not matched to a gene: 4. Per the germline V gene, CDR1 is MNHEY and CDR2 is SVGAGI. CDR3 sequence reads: CASSATSGVSYEQYF. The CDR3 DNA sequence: TGTGCCAGCAGTGCGACTAGCGGGGTGTCCTACGAGCAGTACTTC.

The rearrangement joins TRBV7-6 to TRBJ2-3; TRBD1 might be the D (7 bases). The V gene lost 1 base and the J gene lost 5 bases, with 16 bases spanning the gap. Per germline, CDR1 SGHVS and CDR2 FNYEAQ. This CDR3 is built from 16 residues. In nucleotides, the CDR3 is TGTGCCAGCAGCTTAGATACTGGAGGGGGCAGAGATACGCAGTATTTT. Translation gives CASSLDTGGGRDTQYF.

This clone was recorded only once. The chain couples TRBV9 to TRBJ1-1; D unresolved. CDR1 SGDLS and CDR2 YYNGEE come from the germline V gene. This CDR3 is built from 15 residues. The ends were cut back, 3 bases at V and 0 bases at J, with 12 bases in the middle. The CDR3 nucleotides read TGTGCCAGCAGCGGCCTGGACGGCATGAACACTGAAGCTTTCTTT. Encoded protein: CASSGLDGMNTEAFF. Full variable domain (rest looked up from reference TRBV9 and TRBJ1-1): DSGVTQTPKHLITATGQRVTLRCSPRSGDLSVYWYQQSLDQGLQFLIQYYNGEERAKGNILERFSAQQFPDLHSELNLSSLELGDSALYFCASSGLDGMNTEAFFGQGTRLTVV.

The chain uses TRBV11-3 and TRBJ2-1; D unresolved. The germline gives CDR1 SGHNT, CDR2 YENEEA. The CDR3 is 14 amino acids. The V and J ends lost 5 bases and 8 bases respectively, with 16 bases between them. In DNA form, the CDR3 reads TGTGCCAGCAGCCCCGAATCGGTTTCGGATGAGCAGTTCTTC. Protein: CASSPESVSDEQFF.

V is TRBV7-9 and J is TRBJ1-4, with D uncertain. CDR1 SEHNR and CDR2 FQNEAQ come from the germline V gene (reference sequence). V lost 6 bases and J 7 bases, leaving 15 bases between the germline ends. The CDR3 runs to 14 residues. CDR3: CASSSRRGPEKLFF. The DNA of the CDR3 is TGTGCCAGCAGTTCCCGGCGGGGTCCTGAAAAACTGTTTTTT.

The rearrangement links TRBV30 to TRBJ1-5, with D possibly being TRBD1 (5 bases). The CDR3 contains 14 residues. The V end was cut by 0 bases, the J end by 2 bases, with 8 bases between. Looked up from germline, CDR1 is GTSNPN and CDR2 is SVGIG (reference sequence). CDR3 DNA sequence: TGTGCCTGGAGTGTTTTAGGGGGCAATCAGCCCCAGCATTTT. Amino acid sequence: CAWSVLGGNQPQHF.

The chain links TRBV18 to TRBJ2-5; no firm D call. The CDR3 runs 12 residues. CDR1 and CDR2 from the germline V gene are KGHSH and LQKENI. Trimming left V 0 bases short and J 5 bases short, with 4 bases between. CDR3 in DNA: TGTGCCAGCTCACCACCTTCTGAGACCCAGTACTTC. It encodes CASSPPSETQYF. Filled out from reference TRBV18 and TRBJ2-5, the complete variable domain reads NAGVMQNPRHLVRRRGQEARLRCSPMKGHSHVYWYRQLPEEGLKFMVYLQKENIIDESGMPKERFSAEFPKEGPSILRIQQVVRGDSAAYFCASSPPSETQYFGPGTRLLVL.

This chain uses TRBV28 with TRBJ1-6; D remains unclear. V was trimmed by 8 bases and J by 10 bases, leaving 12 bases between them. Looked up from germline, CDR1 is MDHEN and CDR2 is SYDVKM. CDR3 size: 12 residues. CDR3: CASCPRVSPLHF. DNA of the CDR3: TGTGCCAGCTGTCCGCGGGTGTCACCCCTCCACTTT. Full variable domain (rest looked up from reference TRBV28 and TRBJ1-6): DVKVTQSSRYLVKRTGEKVFLECVQDMDHENMFWYRQDPGLGLRLIYFSYDVKMKEKGDIPEGYSVSREKKERFSLILESASTNQTSMYLCASCPRVSPLHFGNGTRLTVT.

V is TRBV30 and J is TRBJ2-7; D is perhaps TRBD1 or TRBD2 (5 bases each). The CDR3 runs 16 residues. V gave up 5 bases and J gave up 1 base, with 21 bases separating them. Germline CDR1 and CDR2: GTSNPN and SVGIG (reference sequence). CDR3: CAWGKRLGVESYEQYF. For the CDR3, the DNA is TGTGCCTGGGGGAAGAGGTTGGGGGTCGAGTCCTACGAGCAGTACTTC.

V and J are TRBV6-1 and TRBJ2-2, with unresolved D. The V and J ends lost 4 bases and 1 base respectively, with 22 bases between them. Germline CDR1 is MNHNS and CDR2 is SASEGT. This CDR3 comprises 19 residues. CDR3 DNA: TGTGCCAGCAGTGGACGGCTTGTATGGGCAGGATGGAACACCGGGGAGCTGTTTTTT. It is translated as CASSGRLVWAGWNTGELFF.

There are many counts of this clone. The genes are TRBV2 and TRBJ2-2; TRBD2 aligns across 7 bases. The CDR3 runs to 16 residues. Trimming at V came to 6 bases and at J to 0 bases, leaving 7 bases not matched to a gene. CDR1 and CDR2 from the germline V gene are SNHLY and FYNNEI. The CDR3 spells CASREPLAANTGELFF. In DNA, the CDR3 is TGTGCCAGCAGGGAACCCCTAGCGGCGAACACCGGGGAGCTGTTTTTT.

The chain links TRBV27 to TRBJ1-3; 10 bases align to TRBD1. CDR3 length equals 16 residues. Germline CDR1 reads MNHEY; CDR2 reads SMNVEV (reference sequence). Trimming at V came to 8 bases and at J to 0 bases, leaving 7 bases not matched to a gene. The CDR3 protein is CASRTGGWDSGNTIYF. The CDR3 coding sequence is TGTGCCAGCCGGACAGGGGGGTGGGACTCTGGAAACACCATATATTTT.

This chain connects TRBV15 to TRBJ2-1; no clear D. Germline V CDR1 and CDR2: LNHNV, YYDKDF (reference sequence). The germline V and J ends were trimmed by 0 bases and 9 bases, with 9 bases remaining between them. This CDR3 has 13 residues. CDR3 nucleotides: TGTGCCACCAGCAGAGAAGGGAAGCGTGAGCAGTTCTTC. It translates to CATSREGKREQFF.

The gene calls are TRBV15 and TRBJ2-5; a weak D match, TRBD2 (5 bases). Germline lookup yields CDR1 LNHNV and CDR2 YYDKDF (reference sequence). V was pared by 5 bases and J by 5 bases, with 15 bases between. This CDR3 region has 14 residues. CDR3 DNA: TGTGCCACCAGCCCGGACCCCCGGAGGGAGACCCAGTACTTC. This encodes CATSPDPRRETQYF. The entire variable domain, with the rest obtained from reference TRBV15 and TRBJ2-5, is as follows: DAMVIQNPRYQVTQFGKPVTLSCSQTLNHNVMYWYQQKSSQAPKLLFHYYDKDFNNEADTPDNFQSRRPNTSFCFLDIRSPGLGDTAMYLCATSPDPRRETQYFGPGTRLLVL.

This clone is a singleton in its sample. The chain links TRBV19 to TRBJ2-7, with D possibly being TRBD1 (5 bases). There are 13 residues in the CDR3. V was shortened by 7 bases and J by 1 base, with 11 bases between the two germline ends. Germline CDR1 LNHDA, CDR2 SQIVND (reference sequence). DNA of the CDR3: TGTGCCAGTACAGGACATGCTTCCTACGAGCAGTACTTC. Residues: CASTGHASYEQYF.

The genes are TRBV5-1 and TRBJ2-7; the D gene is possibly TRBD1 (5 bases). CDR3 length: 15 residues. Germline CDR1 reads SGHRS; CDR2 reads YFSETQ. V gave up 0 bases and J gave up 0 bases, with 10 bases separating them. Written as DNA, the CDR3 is TGCGCCAGCAGCTTGGACAGGAGATACTCCTACGAGCAGTACTTC. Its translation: CASSLDRRYSYEQYF.

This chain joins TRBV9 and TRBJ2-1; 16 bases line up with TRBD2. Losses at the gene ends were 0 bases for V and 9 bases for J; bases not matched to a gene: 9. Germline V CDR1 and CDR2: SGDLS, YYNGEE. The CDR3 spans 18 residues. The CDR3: CASSVAGTSGGADGEQFF. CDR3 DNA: TGTGCCAGCAGCGTAGCGGGGACTAGCGGGGGGGCGGACGGTGAGCAGTTCTTC.

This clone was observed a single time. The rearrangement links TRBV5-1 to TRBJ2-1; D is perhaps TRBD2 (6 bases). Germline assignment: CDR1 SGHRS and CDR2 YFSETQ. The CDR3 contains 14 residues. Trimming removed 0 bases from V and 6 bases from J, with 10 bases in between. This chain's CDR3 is CASSLERAGNEQFF. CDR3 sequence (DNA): TGCGCCAGCAGCTTGGAGCGGGCGGGCAATGAGCAGTTCTTC.

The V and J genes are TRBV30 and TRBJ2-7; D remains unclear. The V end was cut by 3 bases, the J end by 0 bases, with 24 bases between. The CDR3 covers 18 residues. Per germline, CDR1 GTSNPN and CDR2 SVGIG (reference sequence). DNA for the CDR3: TGTGCCTGGAGGCAGACCCCTCCGGGCCCTCTTCTCTCCTACGAGCAGTACTTC. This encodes CAWRQTPPGPLLSYEQYF.

Here the CDR3 DNA reads TGTGCCAGCAGTGACCCAAGCCGACTAGCGGGGGCCGAGCAGTACTTC. This sequence encodes CASSDPSRLAGAEQYF. The chain uses TRBV25-1 and TRBJ2-7; 12 bases line up with TRBD2. This CDR3 has 16 amino acids. Germline trimming cut 3 bases from V and 6 bases from J; bases unmatched to any gene: 9. Germline V gene sequence: CDR1 MGHDK, CDR2 SYGVNS.

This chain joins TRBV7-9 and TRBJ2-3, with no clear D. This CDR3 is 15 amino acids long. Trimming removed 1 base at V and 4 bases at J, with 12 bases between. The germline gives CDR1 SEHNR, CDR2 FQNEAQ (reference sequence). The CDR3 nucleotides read TGTGCCAGCAGCTTAGGGTACTCGGGCGCAGATACGCAGTATTTT. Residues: CASSLGYSGADTQYF.

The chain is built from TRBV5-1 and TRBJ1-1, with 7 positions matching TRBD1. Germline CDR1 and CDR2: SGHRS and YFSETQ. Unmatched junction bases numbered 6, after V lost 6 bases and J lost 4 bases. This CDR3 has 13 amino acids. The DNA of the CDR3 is TGCGCCAGCAACGACAGGGTCGGCACTGAAGCTTTCTTT. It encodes CASNDRVGTEAFF.

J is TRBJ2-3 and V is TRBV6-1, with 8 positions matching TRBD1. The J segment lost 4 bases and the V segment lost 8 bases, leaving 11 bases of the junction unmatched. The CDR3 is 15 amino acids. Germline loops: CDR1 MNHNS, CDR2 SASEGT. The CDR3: CASGSDGQGADTQYF. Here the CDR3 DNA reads TGTGCCAGCGGTTCCGACGGACAGGGTGCAGATACGCAGTATTTT.

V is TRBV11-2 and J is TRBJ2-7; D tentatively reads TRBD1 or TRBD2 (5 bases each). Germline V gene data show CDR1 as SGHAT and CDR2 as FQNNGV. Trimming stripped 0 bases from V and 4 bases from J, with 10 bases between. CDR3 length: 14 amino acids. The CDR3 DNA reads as TGTGCCAGCAGCTTAGAAAGGGACCAGTACGAGCAGTACTTC. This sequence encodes CASSLERDQYEQYF.

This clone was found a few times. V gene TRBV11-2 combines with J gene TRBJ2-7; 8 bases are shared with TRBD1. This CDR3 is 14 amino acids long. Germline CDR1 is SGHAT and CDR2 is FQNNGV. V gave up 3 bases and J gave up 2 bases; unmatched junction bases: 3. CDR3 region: CASSFGQGTYEQYF. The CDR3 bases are TGTGCCAGCAGCTTTGGACAGGGTACCTACGAGCAGTACTTC.

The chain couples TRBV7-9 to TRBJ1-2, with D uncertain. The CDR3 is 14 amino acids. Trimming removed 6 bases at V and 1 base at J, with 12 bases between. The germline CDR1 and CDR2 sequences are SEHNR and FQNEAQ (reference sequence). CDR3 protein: CASSPLDFNYGYTF. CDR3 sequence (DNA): TGTGCCAGCAGTCCCCTAGATTTTAACTATGGCTACACCTTC.

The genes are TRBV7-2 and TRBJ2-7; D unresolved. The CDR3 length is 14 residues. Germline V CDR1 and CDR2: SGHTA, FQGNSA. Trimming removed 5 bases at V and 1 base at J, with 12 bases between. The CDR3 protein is CASSELHRSYEQYF. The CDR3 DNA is TGTGCCAGCAGCGAGCTTCACAGATCCTACGAGCAGTACTTC.

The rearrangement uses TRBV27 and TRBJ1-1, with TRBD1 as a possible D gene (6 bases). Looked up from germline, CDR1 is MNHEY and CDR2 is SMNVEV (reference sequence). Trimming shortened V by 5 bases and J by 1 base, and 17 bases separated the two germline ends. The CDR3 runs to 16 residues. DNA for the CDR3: TGTGCCAGCAGTCGCTCTCCGGGGGGCTGGAACACTGAAGCTTTCTTT. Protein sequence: CASSRSPGGWNTEAFF.

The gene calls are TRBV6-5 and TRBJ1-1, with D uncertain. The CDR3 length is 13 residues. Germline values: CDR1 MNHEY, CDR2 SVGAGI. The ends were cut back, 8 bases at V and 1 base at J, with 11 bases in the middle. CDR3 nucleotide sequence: TGTGCCAGCGGCCCGGACGAGAACACTGAAGCTTTCTTT. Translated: CASGPDENTEAFF.

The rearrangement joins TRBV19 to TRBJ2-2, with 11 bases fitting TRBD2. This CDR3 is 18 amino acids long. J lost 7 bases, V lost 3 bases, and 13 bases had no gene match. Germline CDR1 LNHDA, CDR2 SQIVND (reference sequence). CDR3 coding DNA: TGTGCCAGTAGTATCCCGGGACTAGCGGACTCTACCAGCGGGGAGCTGTTTTTT. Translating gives CASSIPGLADSTSGELFF.